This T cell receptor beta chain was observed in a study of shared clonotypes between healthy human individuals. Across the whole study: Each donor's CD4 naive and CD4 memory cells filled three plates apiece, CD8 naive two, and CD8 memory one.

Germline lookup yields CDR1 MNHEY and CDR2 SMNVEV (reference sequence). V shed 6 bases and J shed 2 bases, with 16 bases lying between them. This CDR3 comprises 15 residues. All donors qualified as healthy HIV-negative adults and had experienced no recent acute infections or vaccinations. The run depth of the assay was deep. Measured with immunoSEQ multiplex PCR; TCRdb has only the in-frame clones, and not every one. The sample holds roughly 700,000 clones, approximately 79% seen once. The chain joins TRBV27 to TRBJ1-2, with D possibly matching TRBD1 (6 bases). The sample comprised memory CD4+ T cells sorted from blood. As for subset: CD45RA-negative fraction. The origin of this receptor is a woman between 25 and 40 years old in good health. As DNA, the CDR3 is TGTGCCAGCAGCCTACGACTCGACAGGAACTATGGCTACACCTTC. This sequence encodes CASSLRLDRNYGYTF.